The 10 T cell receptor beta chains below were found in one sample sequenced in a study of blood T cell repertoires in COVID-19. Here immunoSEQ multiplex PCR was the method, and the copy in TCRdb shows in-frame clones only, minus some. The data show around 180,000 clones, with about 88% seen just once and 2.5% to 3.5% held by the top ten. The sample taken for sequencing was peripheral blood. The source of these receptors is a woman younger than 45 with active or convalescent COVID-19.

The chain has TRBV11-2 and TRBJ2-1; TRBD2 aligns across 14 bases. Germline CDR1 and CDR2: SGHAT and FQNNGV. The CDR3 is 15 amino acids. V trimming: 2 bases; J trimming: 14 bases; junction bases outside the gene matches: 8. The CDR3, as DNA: TGTGCCAGCAGCTTAACCGGGACTAGCGGGGGTGTGGAGTTCTTC. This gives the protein CASSLTGTSGGVEFF.

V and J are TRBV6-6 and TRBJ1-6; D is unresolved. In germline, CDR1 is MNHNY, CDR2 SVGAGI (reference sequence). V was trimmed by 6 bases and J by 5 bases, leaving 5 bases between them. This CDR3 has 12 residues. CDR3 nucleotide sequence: TGTGCCAGCAGCCCTAATAATTCACCCCTCCACTTT. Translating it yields CASSPNNSPLHF.

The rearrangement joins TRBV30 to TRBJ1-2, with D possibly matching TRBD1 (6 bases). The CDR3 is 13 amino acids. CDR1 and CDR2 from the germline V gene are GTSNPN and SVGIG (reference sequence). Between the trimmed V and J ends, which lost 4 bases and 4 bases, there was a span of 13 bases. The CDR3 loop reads CAWNRASGYGYTF. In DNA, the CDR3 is TGTGCCTGGAACAGGGCCTCTGGCTATGGCTACACCTTC.

CDR3 region: CASSLEATSNTGELFF. CDR3 bases: TGCGCCAGCAGCTTGGAGGCGACTTCGAACACCGGGGAGCTGTTTTTT. The chain employs TRBV5-1 and TRBJ2-2, with unresolved D. CDR1 is SGHRS, CDR2 YFSETQ, per germline. CDR3 size: 16 residues. V gave up 0 bases and J gave up 0 bases, with 9 bases separating them.

The CDR3 coding sequence is TGCAGCGTTAACTACGGGGTGAATCAGCCCCAGCATTTT. The encoded protein is CSVNYGVNQPQHF. The chain carries TRBV29-1 and TRBJ1-5; the D is unclear. The CDR3 contains 13 residues. V was clipped by 5 bases and J by 4 bases, with 12 bases between them. CDR1 SQVTM and CDR2 ANQGSEA come from the germline V gene.

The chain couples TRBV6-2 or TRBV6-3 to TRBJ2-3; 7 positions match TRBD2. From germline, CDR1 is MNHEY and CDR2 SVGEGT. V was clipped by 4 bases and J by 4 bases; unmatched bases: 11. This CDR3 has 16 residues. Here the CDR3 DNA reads TGTGCCAGCAGTTCCGGGACTACCCGGTCCCCAGATACGCAGTATTTT. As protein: CASSSGTTRSPDTQYF.

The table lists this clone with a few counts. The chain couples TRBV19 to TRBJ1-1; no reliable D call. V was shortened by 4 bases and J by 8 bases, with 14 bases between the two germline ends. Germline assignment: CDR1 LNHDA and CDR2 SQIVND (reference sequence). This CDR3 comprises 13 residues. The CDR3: CASSTDGGGEAFF. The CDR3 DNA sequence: TGTGCCAGTAGTACGGACGGAGGCGGGGAAGCTTTCTTT.

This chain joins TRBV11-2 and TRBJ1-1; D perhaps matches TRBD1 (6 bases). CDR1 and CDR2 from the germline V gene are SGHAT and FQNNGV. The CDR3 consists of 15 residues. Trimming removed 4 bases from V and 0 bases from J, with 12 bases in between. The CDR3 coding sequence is TGTGCCAGCAGCTACCGACAGGCGATGAACACTGAAGCTTTCTTT. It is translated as CASSYRQAMNTEAFF. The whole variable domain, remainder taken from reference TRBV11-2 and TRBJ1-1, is EAGVAQSPRYKIIEKRQSVAFWCNPISGHATLYWYQQILGQGPKLLIQFQNNGVVDDSQLPKDRFSAERLKGVDSTLKIQPAKLEDSAVYLCASSYRQAMNTEAFFGQGTRLTVV.

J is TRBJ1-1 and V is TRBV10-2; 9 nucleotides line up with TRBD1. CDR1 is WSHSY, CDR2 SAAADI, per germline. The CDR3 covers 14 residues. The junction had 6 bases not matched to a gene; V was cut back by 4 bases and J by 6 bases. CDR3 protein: CASSASGTGSEAFF. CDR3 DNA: TGCGCCAGCAGTGCCTCCGGGACAGGGTCTGAAGCTTTCTTT.

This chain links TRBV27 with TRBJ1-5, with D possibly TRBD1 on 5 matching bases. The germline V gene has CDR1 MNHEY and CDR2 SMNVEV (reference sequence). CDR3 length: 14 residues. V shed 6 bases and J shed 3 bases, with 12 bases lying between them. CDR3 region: CASSSRQLNQPQHF. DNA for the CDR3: TGTGCCAGCAGCTCTCGACAGCTCAATCAGCCCCAGCATTTT.